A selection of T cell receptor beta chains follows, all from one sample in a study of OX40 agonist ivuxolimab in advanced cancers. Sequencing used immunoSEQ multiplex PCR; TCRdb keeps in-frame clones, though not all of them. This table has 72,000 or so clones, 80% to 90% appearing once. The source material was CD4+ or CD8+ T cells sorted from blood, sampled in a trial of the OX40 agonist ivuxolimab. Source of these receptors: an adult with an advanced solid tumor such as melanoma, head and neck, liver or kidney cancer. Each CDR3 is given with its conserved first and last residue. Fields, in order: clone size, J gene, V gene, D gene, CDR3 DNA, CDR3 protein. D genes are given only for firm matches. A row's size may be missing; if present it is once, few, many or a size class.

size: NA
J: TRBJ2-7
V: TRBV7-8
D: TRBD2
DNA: TGTGCCAGCAGCCTAGGGACTAGCGGGGGACCGGGCTACGAGCAGTACTTC
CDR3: CASSLGTSGGPGYEQYF

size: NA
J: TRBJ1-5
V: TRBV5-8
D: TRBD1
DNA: TGTGCCAGCACTCCGGACAGGGAAGAAGGTCAGCCCCAGCATTTT
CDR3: CASTPDREEGQPQHF

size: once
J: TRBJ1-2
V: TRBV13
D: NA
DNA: TGTGCCAGCAGCTTAGGCCCCGGGCAGGGGATCAACGGGGCCTATGGCTACACCTTC
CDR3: CASSLGPGQGINGAYGYTF

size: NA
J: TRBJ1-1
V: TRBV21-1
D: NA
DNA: TGTGCCAGCAGCAAAAGGTCACAATTTACACGACAGGGGGTAGGGAATACTGAAGCTTTCTTT
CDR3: CASSKRSQFTRQGVGNTEAFF

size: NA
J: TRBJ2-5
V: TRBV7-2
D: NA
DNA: TGTGCCAGCACCACCCTTTGGGGCAGGGAAGAGACCCAGTACTTC
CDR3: CASTTLWGREETQYF

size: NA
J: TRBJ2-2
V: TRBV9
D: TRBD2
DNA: TGTGCCAGCAGCGCTAGCGGGAGTCCCACCGGGGAGCTGTTTTTT
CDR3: CASSASGSPTGELFF

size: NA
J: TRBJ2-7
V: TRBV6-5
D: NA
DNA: TGTGCCAGCAGTTACTTCGATCGCGGCGAGCAGTACTTC
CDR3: CASSYFDRGEQYF

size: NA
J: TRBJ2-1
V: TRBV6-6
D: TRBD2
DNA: TGTGCCAGCATTAACTCGCCTAGCGGGGGGTACAATGAGCAGTTCTTC
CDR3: CASINSPSGGYNEQFF

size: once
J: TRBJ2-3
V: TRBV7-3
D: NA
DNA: TGTGCCAGCAGCTTATCCCGGGACACAGATACGCAGTATTTT
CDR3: CASSLSRDTDTQYF

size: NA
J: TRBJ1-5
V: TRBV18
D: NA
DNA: TGTGCCAGCTCACCGGCAGATAGCAATCAGCCCCAGCATTTT
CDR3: CASSPADSNQPQHF

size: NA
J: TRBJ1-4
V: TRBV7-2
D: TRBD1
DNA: TGTGCCAGCAGCTTAGCAGGGGGCGAGGAAAAACTGTTTTTT
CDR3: CASSLAGGEEKLFF

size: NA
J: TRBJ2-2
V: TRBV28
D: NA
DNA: TGTGCCACCAATGAATTTCAGAGCGGGGAGCTGTTTTTT
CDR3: CATNEFQSGELFF

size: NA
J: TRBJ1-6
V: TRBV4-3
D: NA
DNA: TGCGCCAGCAGCCAAGATCCGGCCGCAAGCTCCTATAATTCACCCCTCCACTTT
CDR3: CASSQDPAASSYNSPLHF

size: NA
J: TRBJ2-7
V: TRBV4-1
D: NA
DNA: TGCGCCAGCAGCCAAGAACCGGGACACGAGCAGTACTTC
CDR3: CASSQEPGHEQYF

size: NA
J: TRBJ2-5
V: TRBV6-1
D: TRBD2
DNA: TGTGCCAGCTACAGGCAGGGAGGGCTGGAAGAGACCCAGTACTTC
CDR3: CASYRQGGLEETQYF

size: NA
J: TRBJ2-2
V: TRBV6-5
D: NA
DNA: TGTGCCAGCAGACAAATGGGGACCACCGGGGAGCTGTTTTTT
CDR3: CASRQMGTTGELFF

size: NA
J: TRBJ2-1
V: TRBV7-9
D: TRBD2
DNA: TGTGCCAGCAGCTTAGCCGGGACTAGCGGGTCGGAAGAGCAGTTCTTC
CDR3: CASSLAGTSGSEEQFF

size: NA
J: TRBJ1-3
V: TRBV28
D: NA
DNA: TGTGCCAGCAGTCCACAGGGAGCATGGGGAAACACCATATATTTT
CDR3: CASSPQGAWGNTIYF

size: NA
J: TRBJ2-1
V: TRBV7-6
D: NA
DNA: TGTGCCAGCAGCTTAGACAGGTTTCGGCGTTACAATGAGCAGTTCTTC
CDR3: CASSLDRFRRYNEQFF

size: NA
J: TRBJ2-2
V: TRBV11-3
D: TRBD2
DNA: TGTGCCAGCAGCGCAGCGGGGGGGCGCGCCGGGGAGCTGTTTTTT
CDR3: CASSAAGGRAGELFF

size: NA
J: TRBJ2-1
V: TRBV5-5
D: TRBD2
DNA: TGTGCCAGCAGCACGCTACTAAGCGGGAGGTCTTCGGATGAGCAGTTCTTC
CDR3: CASSTLLSGRSSDEQFF

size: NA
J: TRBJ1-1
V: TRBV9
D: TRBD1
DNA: TGTGCCAGCAGCGTTCAGGGGGCGAACACTGAAGCTTTCTTT
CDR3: CASSVQGANTEAFF

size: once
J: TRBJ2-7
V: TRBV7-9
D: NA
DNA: TGTGCCAGCAGCTTAGGCAGCTACGAGCAGTACTTC
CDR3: CASSLGSYEQYF

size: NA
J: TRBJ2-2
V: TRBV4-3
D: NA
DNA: TGCGCCAGCAGCCAAGATCGGGTCTCCCAAGGCACCGGGGAGCTGTTTTTT
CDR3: CASSQDRVSQGTGELFF

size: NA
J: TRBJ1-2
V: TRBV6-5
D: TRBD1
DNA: TGTGCCAGCGCGACCGACAGGGGAAACTATGGCTACACCTTC
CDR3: CASATDRGNYGYTF

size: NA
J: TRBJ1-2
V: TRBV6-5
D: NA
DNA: TGTGCCAGCAGTTACGGTCAGGTCCGCGGCTACACCTTC
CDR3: CASSYGQVRGYTF

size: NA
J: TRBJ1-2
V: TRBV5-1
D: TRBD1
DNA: TGCGCCAGCAGCTTGCAGGGGGTAGGGATGAAAGATGGCTACACCTTC
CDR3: CASSLQGVGMKDGYTF

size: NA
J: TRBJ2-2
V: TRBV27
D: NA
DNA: TGTGCCAGCAGTTTGCGGTCCGATTTGGGGCAGTCGAACACCGGGGAGCTGTTTTTT
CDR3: CASSLRSDLGQSNTGELFF

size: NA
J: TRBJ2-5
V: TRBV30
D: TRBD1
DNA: TGTGCCTGGAGCCGGGACAGGGAGACCCAGTACTTC
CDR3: CAWSRDRETQYF

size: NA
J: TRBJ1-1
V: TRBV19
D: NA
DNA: TGTGCCAGTAGTATTCCGGGTATGACTGAAGCTTTCTTT
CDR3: CASSIPGMTEAFF

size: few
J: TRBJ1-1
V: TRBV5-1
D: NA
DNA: TGCGCCAGCACCGGTGCCGGGACAAACACTGAAGCTTTCTTT
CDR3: CASTGAGTNTEAFF

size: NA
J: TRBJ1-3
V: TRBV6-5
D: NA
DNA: TGTGCCAGCAGTTACGCCCACGGCCATGGAAACACCATATATTTT
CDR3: CASSYAHGHGNTIYF

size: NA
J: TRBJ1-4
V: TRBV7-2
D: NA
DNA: TGTGCCAGCAGGACGACAGCAACTAATGAAAAACTGTTTTTT
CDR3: CASRTTATNEKLFF

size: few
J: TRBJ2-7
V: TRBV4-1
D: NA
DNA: TGCGCCAGCAGCCCTTTTGAGCAGTACTTC
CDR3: CASSPFEQYF

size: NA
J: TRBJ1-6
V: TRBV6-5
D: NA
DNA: TGTGCCAGCAGTTCTGGACCAGGGTCCTATAATTCACCCCTCCACTTT
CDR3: CASSSGPGSYNSPLHF

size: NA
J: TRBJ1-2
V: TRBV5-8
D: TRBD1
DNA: TGTGCCAGCAGCGTGGACAGGGGGAATGGCTACACCTTC
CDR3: CASSVDRGNGYTF

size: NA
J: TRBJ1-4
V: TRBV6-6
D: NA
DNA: TGTGCCAGCAGTTATCGCGGCCCGGCGGGGGAAAAACTGTTTTTT
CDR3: CASSYRGPAGEKLFF

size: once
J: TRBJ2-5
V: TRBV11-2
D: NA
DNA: TGTGCCAGCAGCGTACATCGGGAGCCCCGGGGGGAGACCCAGTACTTC
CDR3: CASSVHREPRGETQYF

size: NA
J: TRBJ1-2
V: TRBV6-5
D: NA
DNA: TGTGCCAGCAGAACAGGGCTTAGTGGCTACACCTTC
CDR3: CASRTGLSGYTF

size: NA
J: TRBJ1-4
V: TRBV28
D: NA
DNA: TGTGCCAGCAGTCGATGGGAGGACGGTGAAAAACTGTTTTTT
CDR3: CASSRWEDGEKLFF

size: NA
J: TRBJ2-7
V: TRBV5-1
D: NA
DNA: TGCGCCAGCAGCTTGTCTTTCCTAACCTACGAGCAGTACTTC
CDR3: CASSLSFLTYEQYF

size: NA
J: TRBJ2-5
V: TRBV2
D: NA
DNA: TGTGCCAGCAGTGAAGGCGGGGAGCGGTCAGAGACCCAGTACTTC
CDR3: CASSEGGERSETQYF

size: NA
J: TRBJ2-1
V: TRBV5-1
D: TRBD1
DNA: TGCGCCAGCAGCCGGGACAGTAACAATGAGCAGTTCTTC
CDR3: CASSRDSNNEQFF

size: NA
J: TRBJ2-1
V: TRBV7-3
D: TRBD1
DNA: TGTGCCAGCAGCTTCACAGGGGGCGGTATCAATGAGCAGTTCTTC
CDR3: CASSFTGGGINEQFF

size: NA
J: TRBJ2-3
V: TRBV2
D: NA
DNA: TGTGCCAGCAGTGTCTCCCTCTCCGATACGCAGTATTTT
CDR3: CASSVSLSDTQYF

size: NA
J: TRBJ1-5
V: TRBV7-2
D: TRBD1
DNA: TGTGCCAGCAGCTGGGACAGAAATCAGCCCCAGCATTTT
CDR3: CASSWDRNQPQHF

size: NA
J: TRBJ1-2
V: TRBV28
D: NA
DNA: TGTGCCAGCACCACTTCCGGGACACCCACTAGGGGCTACACCTTC
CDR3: CASTTSGTPTRGYTF

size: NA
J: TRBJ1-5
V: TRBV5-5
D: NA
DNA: TGTGCCAGCAGCCCGGGGGTAGGGGCAGGAAGCAATCAGCCCCAGCATTTT
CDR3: CASSPGVGAGSNQPQHF

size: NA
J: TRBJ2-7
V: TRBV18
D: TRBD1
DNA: TGTGCCACCCGACAGGGGGGGACCTACGAGCAGTACTTC
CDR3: CATRQGGTYEQYF

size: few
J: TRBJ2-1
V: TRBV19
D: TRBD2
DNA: TGTGCCAGTAATCCTACGGGACTATCCCGAGAGCAGTTCTTC
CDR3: CASNPTGLSREQFF

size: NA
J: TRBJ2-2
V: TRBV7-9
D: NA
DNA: TGTGCCAGCAGTCGTCGCAGCCTCCGCGACACCGGGGAGCTGTTTTTT
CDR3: CASSRRSLRDTGELFF